The 31 T cell receptor beta chains in this list originate from one sample, sequenced in a study of technical replicates of blood from several donors. Here immunoSEQ multiplex PCR was the method, and the copy in TCRdb shows in-frame clones only, minus some. The sample lists about 79,000 clones; more than 85% were seen once. The material sequenced was T cells isolated from PBMCs. All receptors derive from a human donor in good health. Some clones in this sample may be carry-over from other donors' samples.

In DNA, the CDR3 is TGCAGCGTTGAAGTTTACTATACAAAGGCTAATGAGCAGTTCTTC. It is translated as CSVEVYYTKANEQFF. This rearrangement joins TRBV29-1 to TRBJ2-1, with unresolved D. CDR3 size: 15 residues. V was shortened by 1 base and J by 7 bases, with 17 bases between the two germline ends. The V gene's germline CDR1 is SQVTM and CDR2 ANQGSEA.

The rearrangement joins TRBV4-3 to TRBJ2-1; 8 bases agree with TRBD1. Trimming removed 1 base from V and 5 bases from J; junction bases left unmatched: 16. The CDR3 consists of 19 residues. Germline loops: CDR1 LGHNA, CDR2 YSLEER. CDR3 region: CASSQGRDRPWGCDNEQFF. In DNA, the CDR3 is TGCGCCAGCAGCCAAGGCCGGGACAGGCCCTGGGGGTGCGACAATGAGCAGTTCTTC.

CDR3 coding DNA: TGTGCCAGCAGAGAGTTGGGCGTTAGCACAGATACGCAGTATTTT. Amino acids: CASRELGVSTDTQYF. The chain joins TRBV2 to TRBJ2-3; D is unresolved. CDR3 length: 15 residues. The germline CDR1 and CDR2 sequences are SNHLY and FYNNEI. Trimming removed 6 bases at V and 0 bases at J, with 13 bases between.

The chain recombines TRBV10-3 with TRBJ1-1; 11 bases fit TRBD1. The CDR3 spans 12 residues. Germline V gene data show CDR1 as ENHRY and CDR2 as SYGVKD. V lost 5 bases to trimming and J lost 8 bases; unmatched junction nucleotides: 1. The CDR3 is CAISWTGGEAFF. DNA for the CDR3: TGTGCCATCAGTTGGACAGGGGGCGAAGCTTTCTTT.

The chain has TRBV11-2 and TRBJ1-1; D is ambiguous. CDR3 length: 13 residues. Germline CDR1 is SGHAT and CDR2 is FQNNGV. V lost 2 bases to trimming and J lost 0 bases, with 4 bases between them. The CDR3 region is CASSLIMNTEAFF. In nucleotides, the CDR3 is TGTGCCAGCAGCTTAATCATGAACACTGAAGCTTTCTTT.

This chain joins TRBV30 and TRBJ2-1; 8 nucleotides align to TRBD2. CDR1 and CDR2 from the germline V gene are GTSNPN and SVGIG (reference sequence). Trimming took 2 bases from V and 3 from J; bases not matched to a gene: 3. The CDR3 sequence is 14 residues long. The CDR3 bases are TGTGCCTGGAGTAGACTAGCGATCTACAATGAGCAGTTCTTC. Amino acids: CAWSRLAIYNEQFF.

The V and J genes are TRBV11-2 and TRBJ2-3; 10 positions match TRBD2. The germline V gene has CDR1 SGHAT and CDR2 FQNNGV. V was clipped by 2 bases and J by 4 bases; unmatched bases: 9. The CDR3 spans 17 residues. The CDR3 here is CASSLRPSGRVPDTQYF. DNA for the CDR3: TGTGCCAGCAGCTTAAGGCCGAGCGGGAGGGTCCCAGATACGCAGTATTTT.

The chain has TRBV30 and TRBJ1-2; a weak D match, TRBD1 (5 bases). V dropped 0 bases and J dropped 3 bases, with 11 bases sitting between them. This CDR3 comprises 14 residues. From germline, CDR1 is GTSNPN and CDR2 SVGIG (reference sequence). In DNA, the CDR3 is TGTGCCTGGAGTGTAGCCCCAGGGCACTATGGCTACACCTTC. It encodes CAWSVAPGHYGYTF.

This chain uses TRBV4-2 with TRBJ1-4; the D is unclear. The length of the CDR3 is 14 residues. The V end was cut by 4 bases, the J end by 0 bases, with 6 bases between. The germline V gene encodes CDR1 LGHNA and CDR2 YNFKEQ. CDR3 amino acids: CASSRGATNEKLFF. The CDR3 DNA sequence: TGTGCCAGCAGCCGGGGAGCAACTAATGAAAAACTGTTTTTT.

The gene calls are TRBV5-1 and TRBJ1-2; 8 nucleotides align to TRBD1. CDR1 SGHRS and CDR2 YFSETQ come from the germline V gene. There are 14 residues in the CDR3. V trimming: 3 bases; J trimming: 7 bases; junction bases outside the gene matches: 8. The CDR3 bases are TGCGCCAGCAGCTGGACAGGGACAGCCCCTGGCTACACCTTC. The encoded protein is CASSWTGTAPGYTF. The full variable domain, rest sourced from reference TRBV5-1 and TRBJ1-2, is KAGVTQTPRYLIKTRGQQVTLSCSPISGHRSVSWYQQTPGQGLQFLFEYFSETQRNKGNFPGRFSGRQFSNSRSEMNVSTLELGDSALYLCASSWTGTAPGYTFGSGTRLTVV.

The V gene is TRBV27, the J gene TRBJ1-5; tentatively, D is TRBD1 (5 bases). The V and J ends lost 2 bases and 2 bases respectively, with 7 bases between them. Germline assignment: CDR1 MNHEY and CDR2 SMNVEV (reference sequence). The CDR3 length is 14 residues. CDR3 in amino acids: CASSLGRGNQPQHF. CDR3 in DNA: TGTGCCAGCAGTTTAGGCAGGGGCAATCAGCCCCAGCATTTT.

This chain links TRBV6-1 with TRBJ2-3; tentative D call: TRBD1 (6 bases). V lost 4 bases and J 5 bases, leaving 10 bases between the germline ends. CDR1 MNHNS and CDR2 SASEGT come from the germline V gene. The CDR3 totals 13 residues. The CDR3 sequence: CASSGNREDTQYF. CDR3 sequence (DNA): TGTGCCAGCAGTGGTAACAGGGAAGATACGCAGTATTTT.

This clone showed up just once. The rearrangement links TRBV5-6 to TRBJ2-5; 8 bases are shared with TRBD1. The CDR3 has 15 residues. The V gene's germline CDR1 is SGHDT and CDR2 YYEEEE. V lost 0 bases to trimming and J lost 1 base; unmatched junction nucleotides: 2. In DNA form, the CDR3 reads TGTGCCAGCAGCTTGGGGACAGGGCTCCAAGAGACCCAGTACTTC. This sequence encodes CASSLGTGLQETQYF.

In nucleotides, the CDR3 is TGTGCCAGCAGCTTCCTAAATACAGACAGGGCCCCTGACTATGGCTACACCTTC. Its protein product is CASSFLNTDRAPDYGYTF. The chain couples TRBV7-2 to TRBJ1-2; 7 positions agree with TRBD1. Germline CDR1 and CDR2: SGHTA and FQGNSA. J lost 3 bases, V lost 3 bases, and 16 bases had no gene match. The CDR3 contains 18 residues.

V usage is TRBV2 and J usage is TRBJ1-5; D is perhaps TRBD1 (6 bases). This CDR3 comprises 14 residues. Trimming stripped 1 base from V and 7 bases from J, with 11 bases between. CDR1 and CDR2 (germline): SNHLY, FYNNEI. The CDR3 loop reads CASSEGTGNQPQHF. The CDR3 DNA is TGTGCCAGCAGTGAAGGAACAGGGAACCAGCCCCAGCATTTT. Full variable domain (missing parts from reference TRBV2 and TRBJ1-5): EPEVTQTPSHQVTQMGQEVILRCVPISNHLYFYWYRQILGQKVEFLVSFYNNEISEKSEIFDDQFSVERPDGSNFTLKIRSTKLEDSAMYFCASSEGTGNQPQHFGDGTRLSIL.

The chain recombines TRBV7-9 with TRBJ2-5, with D possibly being TRBD2 (5 bases). In germline, CDR1 is SEHNR, CDR2 FQNEAQ (reference sequence). CDR3 size: 12 residues. Trimming shortened V by 4 bases and J by 13 bases, and 16 bases separated the two germline ends. In nucleotides, the CDR3 is TGTGCCAGCAGCTCCCCTCTAGCAAACGCGTACTTC. This sequence encodes CASSSPLANAYF.

The genes are TRBV18 and TRBJ2-7; TRBD2 aligns across 12 bases. CDR1 and CDR2 (germline): KGHSH, LQKENI. V was clipped by 2 bases and J by 0 bases; unmatched bases: 11. CDR3 length: 19 residues. The CDR3 region is CASSPEGDWTSGVSYEQYF. The CDR3 DNA reads as TGTGCCAGCTCACCAGAGGGGGATTGGACTAGCGGGGTCTCCTACGAGCAGTACTTC. Combining the CDR3 with reference TRBV18 and TRBJ2-7 gives the whole variable domain NAGVMQNPRHLVRRRGQEARLRCSPMKGHSHVYWYRQLPEEGLKFMVYLQKENIIDESGMPKERFSAEFPKEGPSILRIQQVVRGDSAAYFCASSPEGDWTSGVSYEQYFGPGTRLTVT.

The chain couples TRBV30 to TRBJ2-7, with TRBD1 matching over 8 bases. This CDR3 is 13 amino acids long. The trim removed 1 base at V and 6 bases at J, leaving 5 bases unmatched. CDR1 is GTSNPN and CDR2 is SVGIG in the germline V gene (reference sequence). The CDR3 protein is CAWSGTGIGEQYF. The CDR3 nucleotides are TGTGCCTGGAGTGGGACAGGGATAGGCGAGCAGTACTTC.

V and J are TRBV28 and TRBJ1-5, with 9 bases that match TRBD1. Per germline, CDR1 MDHEN and CDR2 SYDVKM. Germline trimming cut 2 bases from V and 2 bases from J; bases unmatched to any gene: 13. There are 19 residues in the CDR3. CDR3 in amino acids: CASSLLPDRGYRGNQPQHF. In DNA, the CDR3 is TGTGCCAGCAGTTTACTCCCGGACAGGGGTTATAGAGGCAATCAGCCCCAGCATTTT.

V gene TRBV27 combines with J gene TRBJ2-1; TRBD2 agrees at 9 bases. Germline V gene sequence: CDR1 MNHEY, CDR2 SMNVEV (reference sequence). CDR3 size: 14 residues. Trimming at V came to 11 bases and at J to 6 bases, leaving 11 bases not matched to a gene. CDR3 in DNA: TGTGCCGCTTCCATGGCGGGAGGGATCAATGAGCAGTTCTTC. Amino acids: CAASMAGGINEQFF.

The chain carries TRBV5-1 and TRBJ1-1, with 9 bases lining up with TRBD1. This CDR3 is built from 16 residues. The trim removed 4 bases at V and 0 bases at J, leaving 7 bases unmatched. Germline CDR1 is SGHRS and CDR2 is YFSETQ. Here the CDR3 reads CASSAGQGLMNTEAFF. In nucleotides, the CDR3 is TGCGCCAGCAGCGCGGGACAGGGCTTGATGAACACTGAAGCTTTCTTT.

Here the CDR3 reads CASSLDRGLQYF. Written as DNA, the CDR3 is TGTGCCAGCAGCTTAGACCGGGGGTTGCAGTATTTT. V is TRBV7-6 and J is TRBJ2-3; possible D gene TRBD2, 6 bases. Trimming shortened V by 1 base and J by 11 bases, and 10 bases separated the two germline ends. CDR3 size: 12 residues. Per germline, CDR1 SGHVS and CDR2 FNYEAQ.

The genes are TRBV4-2 and TRBJ2-1; 8 positions match TRBD2. V was pared by 0 bases and J by 2 bases, with 6 bases of the junction left unmatched. This CDR3 spans 17 amino acids. Germline loops: CDR1 LGHNA, CDR2 YNFKEQ. In nucleotides, the CDR3 is TGTGCCAGCAGCCAAGATTATACGGGAGGGGCCTACAATGAGCAGTTCTTC. Translated, it gives CASSQDYTGGAYNEQFF.

This sequence joins TRBV13 and TRBJ1-2; 7 positions agree with TRBD1. After removal of 0 bases from V and 5 bases from J, the junction contained 6 bases not matched to a gene. The germline CDR1 and CDR2 sequences are PRHDT and FYEKMQ (reference sequence). The CDR3 runs to 15 residues. DNA for the CDR3: TGTGCCAGCAGCTTAGGGGGGACAGCTCATTATGGCTACACCTTC. Translated: CASSLGGTAHYGYTF.

This clone has just one count. The V gene is TRBV2, the J gene TRBJ2-1; unclear D gene. Trimming stripped 7 bases from V and 4 bases from J, with 11 bases between. Germline lookup yields CDR1 SNHLY and CDR2 FYNNEI. This CDR3 region has 13 residues. The CDR3 spells CASTRVQYNEQFF. The CDR3 DNA reads TGTGCCAGCACCCGTGTCCAGTACAATGAGCAGTTCTTC. Variable domain in full (rest from reference TRBV2 and TRBJ2-1): EPEVTQTPSHQVTQMGQEVILRCVPISNHLYFYWYRQILGQKVEFLVSFYNNEISEKSEIFDDQFSVERPDGSNFTLKIRSTKLEDSAMYFCASTRVQYNEQFFGPGTRLTVL.

This chain links TRBV18 with TRBJ1-4; 9 nucleotides match TRBD1. The CDR3 is 14 amino acids. V shed 6 bases, J shed 11 bases, and the junction held 10 bases outside the gene matches. CDR1 is KGHSH, CDR2 LQKENI, per germline. Here the CDR3 DNA reads TGTGCCAGCTCCCCGGCGGACAGGGGTGAGAAACTGTTTTTT. It codes for CASSPADRGEKLFF.

This clone was recorded once. The V gene is TRBV11-3, the J gene TRBJ2-3; TRBD2 agrees at 7 bases. CDR1 and CDR2 from the germline V gene are SGHNT and YENEEA. Trimming took 5 bases from V and 0 from J; bases not matched to a gene: 2. The CDR3 runs 14 residues. The CDR3 loop is CASSQLASTDTQYF. The CDR3 DNA sequence: TGTGCCAGCAGCCAACTAGCGAGCACAGATACGCAGTATTTT.

This clone was seen once. V gene TRBV27 combines with J gene TRBJ2-7, with 8 bases identical to TRBD2. The J segment lost 0 bases and the V segment lost 5 bases, leaving 3 bases of the junction unmatched. The CDR3 loop spans 14 amino acids. Germline V lookup: CDR1 MNHEY, CDR2 SMNVEV (reference sequence). The CDR3 nucleotides read TGTGCCAGCAGTATAGCGGGGTACTCCTACGAGCAGTACTTC. The encoded protein is CASSIAGYSYEQYF.

The CDR3 loop is CASSVVSGNTIYF. The CDR3 DNA is TGTGCCAGCAGCGTAGTATCGGGAAACACCATATATTTT. V and J are TRBV2 and TRBJ1-3; D call uncertain. V lost 6 bases and J lost 4, with 10 bases in between. The germline gives CDR1 SNHLY, CDR2 FYNNEI. The CDR3 length is 13 residues.

The rearrangement uses TRBV9 and TRBJ2-2, with 8 bases aligning to TRBD2. This CDR3 is built from 17 residues. The ends lost 4 bases at V and 3 bases at J; junction bases unmatched: 11. The V gene's germline CDR1 is SGDLS and CDR2 YYNGEE. CDR3 in DNA: TGTGCCAGCAGCCCGGGGGGGAACCCAGGGGACACCGGGGAGCTGTTTTTT. It specifies CASSPGGNPGDTGELFF.

The V call is TRBV2, the J call TRBJ2-2; 7 nucleotides agree with TRBD1. The V and J ends lost 4 bases and 0 bases, in that order; junction bases with no gene match: 8. Per the germline V gene, CDR1 is SNHLY and CDR2 is FYNNEI. This CDR3 comprises 17 residues. The CDR3: CASSVRGQPTNTGELFF. The CDR3 bases are TGTGCCAGCAGTGTAAGGGGGCAACCTACGAACACCGGGGAGCTGTTTTTT.